The 10 T cell receptor beta chains listed next were all sequenced from one sample in a study of T-cell reconstitution after alpha-beta-depleted transplantation in children. Preparation of the TCRbeta library involved a method that used unique molecular identifiers. TCRdb re-called the PCR reads through MiXCR, storing one row per CDR3 protein. The data contain several thousand distinct CDR3 sequences, about 13% of them singletons. The sample was PBMCs, mostly from graft donor cells, taken 60 days after TCRalphabeta/CD19-depleted stem cell transplant. The receptors were sampled from a patient younger than 10 who had a stem cell transplant for inherited bone marrow failure, so the T cells may come from the graft donor.

This clonotype was counted many times. V is TRBV5-1 and J is TRBJ2-7; tentatively, D is TRBD1 (6 bases). V was trimmed by 5 bases and J by 5 bases, leaving 17 bases between them. The germline CDR1 and CDR2 sequences are SGHRS and YFSETQ. This CDR3 spans 14 amino acids. The chain's CDR3 is CASSVVAAGDEQYF. The CDR3 DNA sequence: TGCGCCAGCAGTGTGGTCGCCGCAGGGGACGAGCAGTACTTC.

This clonotype came up many times. The chain couples TRBV6-2 or TRBV6-3 to TRBJ1-1; perhaps TRBD1 as D (5 bases). Trimming took 9 bases from V and 5 from J, leaving 16 bases between them. Looked up from germline, CDR1 is MNHEY and CDR2 is SVGEGT. The CDR3 runs 13 residues. CDR3 residues: CASDKAEGTEAFF. The DNA of the CDR3 is TGTGCCAGTGATAAGGCCGAGGGGACTGAAGCTTTCTTT.

This clonotype occurred many times. The CDR3 protein is CASSKGTAGDEQYF. In DNA form, the CDR3 reads TGTGCCAGCAGCAAAGGGACAGCTGGCGACGAGCAGTACTTC. The J gene is TRBJ2-7, the V gene TRBV5-4, with TRBD1 matching over 7 bases. The trim removed 4 bases at V and 5 bases at J, leaving 9 bases unmatched. Per germline, CDR1 SGHNT and CDR2 YYREEE (reference sequence). CDR3 size: 14 residues.

This clonotype was seen ten or more times. V usage is TRBV7-9 and J usage is TRBJ2-5; no clear D. V gave up 3 bases and J gave up 6 bases, with 8 bases separating them. The germline gives CDR1 SEHNR, CDR2 FQNEAQ (reference sequence). This CDR3 contains 12 residues. CDR3 loop: CASSFIGKTQYF. CDR3 bases: TGTGCCAGCAGCTTCATCGGAAAGACCCAGTACTTC.

At least ten counts were recorded for this clonotype. The chain couples TRBV6-5 to TRBJ2-5; D is ambiguous. V lost 0 bases and J 4 bases, leaving 9 bases between the germline ends. In germline, CDR1 is MNHEY, CDR2 SVGAGI. The CDR3 has 14 amino acids. This CDR3 is CASSYSRVPETQYF. The CDR3 region has the DNA TGTGCCAGCAGTTACTCCCGGGTTCCAGAGACCCAGTACTTC.

This clonotype was observed at least ten times. The chain employs TRBV12-3 or TRBV12-4 and TRBJ2-3; the D gene is possibly TRBD1 (6 bases). The CDR3 length is 14 residues. Trimming left V 2 bases short and J 4 bases short, with 10 bases between. The CDR3 nucleotides read TGTGCCAGCAGTTTATTCCAGGGGTCAGATACGCAGTATTTT. This encodes CASSLFQGSDTQYF.

V is TRBV6-1 and J is TRBJ1-4, with D unresolved. The length of the CDR3 is 16 residues. Between the trimmed V and J ends, which lost 2 bases and 10 bases, there was a span of 20 bases. The V gene's germline CDR1 is MNHNS and CDR2 SASEGT. The CDR3 DNA sequence: TGTGCCAGCAGTGAAAAAGGGTTGGGCGCGCGAATAAAACTGTTTTTT. The encoded protein is CASSEKGLGARIKLFF.

This clonotype showed up many times. This rearrangement joins TRBV7-2 to TRBJ2-5; no clear D gene. V dropped 5 bases and J dropped 7 bases, with 17 bases sitting between them. Germline CDR1 and CDR2: SGHTA and FQGNSA. CDR3 size: 14 residues. The CDR3 DNA reads TGTGCCAGCAGCCCCCGACTGGCCCAGAGGACCCAGTACTTC. Its protein product is CASSPRLAQRTQYF.

This clonotype has at least ten counts. CDR3 sequence: CASSPGTGVPGNTIYF. The DNA for the CDR3 is TGTGCCAGCAGTCCAGGGACAGGGGTTCCAGGAAACACCATATATTTT. This chain uses TRBV27 with TRBJ1-3; 10 positions agree with TRBD1. The V and J ends lost 5 bases and 4 bases, in that order; junction bases with no gene match: 8. The V gene's germline CDR1 is MNHEY and CDR2 SMNVEV (reference sequence). This CDR3 has 16 residues.

This clonotype was found many times. J is TRBJ2-7 and V is TRBV28, with 10 bases lining up with TRBD2. The CDR3 runs 16 residues. J was trimmed by 2 bases and V by 6 bases; bases with no gene match: 10. Germline lookup yields CDR1 MDHEN and CDR2 SYDVKM. The CDR3 DNA is TGTGCCAGCAGAACGGCGGCTAGCGGGAGTACCTACGAGCAGTACTTC. It yields the protein CASRTAASGSTYEQYF. Complete variable domain (other parts from reference TRBV28 and TRBJ2-7): DVKVTQSSRYLVKRTGEKVFLECVQDMDHENMFWYRQDPGLGLRLIYFSYDVKMKEKGDIPEGYSVSREKKERFSLILESASTNQTSMYLCASRTAASGSTYEQYFGPGTRLTVT.